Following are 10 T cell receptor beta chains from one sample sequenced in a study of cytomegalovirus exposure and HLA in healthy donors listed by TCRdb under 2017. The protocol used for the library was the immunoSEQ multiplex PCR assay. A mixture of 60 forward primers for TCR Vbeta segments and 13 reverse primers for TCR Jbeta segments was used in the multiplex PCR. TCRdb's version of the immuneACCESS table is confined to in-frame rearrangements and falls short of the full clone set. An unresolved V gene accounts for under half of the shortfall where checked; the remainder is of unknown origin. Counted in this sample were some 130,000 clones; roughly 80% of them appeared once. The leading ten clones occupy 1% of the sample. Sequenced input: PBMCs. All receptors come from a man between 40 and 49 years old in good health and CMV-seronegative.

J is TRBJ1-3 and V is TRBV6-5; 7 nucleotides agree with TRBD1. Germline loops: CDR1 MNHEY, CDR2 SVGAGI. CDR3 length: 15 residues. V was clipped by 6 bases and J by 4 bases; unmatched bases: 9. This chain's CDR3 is CASSLTGTVGNTIYF. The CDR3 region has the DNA TGTGCCAGCAGCCTCACTGGGACAGTCGGAAACACCATATATTTT.

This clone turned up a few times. The CDR3 bases are TGTGCCAGCAGCCCCGGACAGGCCCTGGGGTTTTATAATTCACCCCTCCACTTT. Protein: CASSPGQALGFYNSPLHF. V is TRBV25-1 and J is TRBJ1-6; TRBD1 aligns across 7 bases. The CDR3 has 18 amino acids. Germline V gene lookup returns CDR1 MGHDK and CDR2 SYGVNS. The junction had 15 bases not matched to a gene; V was cut back by 6 bases and J by 4 bases. The whole variable domain, remainder taken from reference TRBV25-1 and TRBJ1-6, is EADIYQTPRYLVIGTGKKITLECSQTMGHDKMYWYQQDPGMELHLIHYSYGVNSTEKGDLSSESTVSRIRTEHFPLTLESARPSHTSQYLCASSPGQALGFYNSPLHFGNGTRLTVT.

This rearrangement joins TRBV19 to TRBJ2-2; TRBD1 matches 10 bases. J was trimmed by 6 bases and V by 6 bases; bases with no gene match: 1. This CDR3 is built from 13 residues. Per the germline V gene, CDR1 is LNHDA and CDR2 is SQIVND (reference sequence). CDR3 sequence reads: CASRGQGPGELFF. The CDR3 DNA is TGTGCCAGTAGGGGACAGGGGCCCGGGGAGCTGTTTTTT.

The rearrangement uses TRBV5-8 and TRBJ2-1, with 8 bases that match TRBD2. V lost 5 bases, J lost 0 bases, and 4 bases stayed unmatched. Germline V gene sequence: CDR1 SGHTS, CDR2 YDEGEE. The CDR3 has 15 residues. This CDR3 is CASSRGTSSYNEQFF. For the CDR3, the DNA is TGTGCCAGCAGTCGCGGGACTAGCTCCTACAATGAGCAGTTCTTC.

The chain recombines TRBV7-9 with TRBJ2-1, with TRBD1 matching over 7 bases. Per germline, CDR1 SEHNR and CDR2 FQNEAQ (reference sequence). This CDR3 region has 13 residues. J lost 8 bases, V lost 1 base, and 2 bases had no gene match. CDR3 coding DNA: TGTGCCAGCAGCTTAGACCAGGGGGATGAGCAGTTCTTC. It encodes CASSLDQGDEQFF. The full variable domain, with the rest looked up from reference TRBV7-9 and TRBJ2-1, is DTGVSQNPRHKITKRGQNVTFRCDPISEHNRLYWYRQTLGQGPEFLTYFQNEAQLEKSRLLSDRFSAERPKGSFSTLEIQRTEQGDSAMYLCASSLDQGDEQFFGPGTRLTVL.

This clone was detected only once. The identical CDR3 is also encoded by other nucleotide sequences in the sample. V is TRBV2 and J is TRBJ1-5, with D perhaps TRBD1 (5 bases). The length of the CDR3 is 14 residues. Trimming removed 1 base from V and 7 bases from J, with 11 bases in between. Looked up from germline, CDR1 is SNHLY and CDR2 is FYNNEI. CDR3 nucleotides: TGTGCCAGCAGTGAAGTCGACAGTAACCAGCCCCAGCATTTT. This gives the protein CASSEVDSNQPQHF.

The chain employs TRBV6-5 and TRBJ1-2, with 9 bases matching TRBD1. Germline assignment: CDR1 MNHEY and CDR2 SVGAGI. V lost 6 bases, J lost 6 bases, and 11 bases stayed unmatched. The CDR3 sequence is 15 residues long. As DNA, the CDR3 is TGTGCCAGCAGCAGAACAGGGGGCGTAGGTCATGGCTACACCTTC. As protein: CASSRTGGVGHGYTF.

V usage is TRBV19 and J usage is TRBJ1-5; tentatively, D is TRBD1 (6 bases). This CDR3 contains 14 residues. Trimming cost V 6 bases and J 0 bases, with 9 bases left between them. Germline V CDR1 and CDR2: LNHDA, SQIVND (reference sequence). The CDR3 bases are TGTGCCAGTAGGGACAGACCTAGCAATCAGCCCCAGCATTTT. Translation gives CASRDRPSNQPQHF.

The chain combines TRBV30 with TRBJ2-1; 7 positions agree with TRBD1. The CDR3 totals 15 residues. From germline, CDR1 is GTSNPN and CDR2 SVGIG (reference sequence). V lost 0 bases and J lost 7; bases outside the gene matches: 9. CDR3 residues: CAWSVIGTDNNEQFF. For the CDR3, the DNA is TGTGCCTGGAGTGTAATTGGGACAGACAATAATGAGCAGTTCTTC.

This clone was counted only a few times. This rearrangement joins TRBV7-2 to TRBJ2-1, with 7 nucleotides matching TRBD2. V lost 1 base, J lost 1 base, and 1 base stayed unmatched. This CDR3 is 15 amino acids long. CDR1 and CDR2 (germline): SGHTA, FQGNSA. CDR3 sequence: CASSLGRESYNEQFF. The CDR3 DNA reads TGTGCCAGCAGCTTAGGGCGGGAGTCCTACAATGAGCAGTTCTTC.